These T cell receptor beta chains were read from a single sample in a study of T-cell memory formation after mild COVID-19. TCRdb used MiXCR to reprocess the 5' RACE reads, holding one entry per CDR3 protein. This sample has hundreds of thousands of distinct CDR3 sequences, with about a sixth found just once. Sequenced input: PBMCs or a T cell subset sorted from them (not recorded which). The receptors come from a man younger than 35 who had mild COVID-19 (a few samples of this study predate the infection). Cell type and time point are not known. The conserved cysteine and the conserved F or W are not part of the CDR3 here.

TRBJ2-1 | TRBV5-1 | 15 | ASSYQGGLNQYNEQF
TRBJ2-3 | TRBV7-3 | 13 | ASRAGLAESDTQY
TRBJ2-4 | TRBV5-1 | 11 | ASSPGTKNIQY
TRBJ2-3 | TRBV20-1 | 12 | SAGPGLGTDTQY
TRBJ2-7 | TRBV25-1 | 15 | ASSEQTPGLAAYEQY
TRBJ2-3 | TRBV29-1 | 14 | SGTQWGGSGTDTQY
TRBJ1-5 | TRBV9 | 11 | ASSVASGGPQH
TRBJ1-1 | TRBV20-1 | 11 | SANSGGNTEAF
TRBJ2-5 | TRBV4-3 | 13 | ASSQDQPGAGTQY
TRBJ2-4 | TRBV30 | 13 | AWSSHRQGKNIQY
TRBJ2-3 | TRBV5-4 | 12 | ASSGGGSTDTQY